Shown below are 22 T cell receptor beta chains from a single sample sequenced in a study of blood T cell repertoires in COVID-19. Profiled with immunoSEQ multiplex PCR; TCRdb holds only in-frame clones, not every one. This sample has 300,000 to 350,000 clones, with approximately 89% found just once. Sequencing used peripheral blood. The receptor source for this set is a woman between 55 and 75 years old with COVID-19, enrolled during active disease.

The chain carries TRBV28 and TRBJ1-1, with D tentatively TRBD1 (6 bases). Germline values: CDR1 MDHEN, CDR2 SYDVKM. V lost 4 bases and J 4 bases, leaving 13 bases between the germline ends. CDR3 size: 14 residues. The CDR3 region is CASSSLRGGTEAFF. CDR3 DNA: TGTGCCAGCAGTTCCCTGAGAGGGGGCACTGAAGCTTTCTTT.

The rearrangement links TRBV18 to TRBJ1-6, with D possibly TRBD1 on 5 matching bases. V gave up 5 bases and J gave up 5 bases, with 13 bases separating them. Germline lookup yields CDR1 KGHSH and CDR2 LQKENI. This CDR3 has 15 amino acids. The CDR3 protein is CASSSAGRNNSPLHF. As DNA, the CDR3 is TGTGCCAGCTCATCCGCGGGACGGAATAATTCACCCCTCCACTTT.

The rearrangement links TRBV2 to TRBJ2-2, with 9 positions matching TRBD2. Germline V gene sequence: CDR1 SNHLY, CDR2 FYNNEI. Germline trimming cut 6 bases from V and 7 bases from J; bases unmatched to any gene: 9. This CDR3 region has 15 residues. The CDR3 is CASRKRTSEVGELFF. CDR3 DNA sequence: TGTGCCAGCAGGAAAAGGACTAGCGAGGTCGGGGAGCTGTTTTTT.

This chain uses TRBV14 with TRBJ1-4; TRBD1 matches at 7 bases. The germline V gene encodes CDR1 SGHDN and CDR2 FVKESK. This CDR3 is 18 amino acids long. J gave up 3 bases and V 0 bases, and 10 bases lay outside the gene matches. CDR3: CASSQEGGRDSPNEKLFF. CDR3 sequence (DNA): TGTGCCAGCAGCCAAGAAGGGGGCCGGGACAGCCCTAATGAAAAACTGTTTTTT.

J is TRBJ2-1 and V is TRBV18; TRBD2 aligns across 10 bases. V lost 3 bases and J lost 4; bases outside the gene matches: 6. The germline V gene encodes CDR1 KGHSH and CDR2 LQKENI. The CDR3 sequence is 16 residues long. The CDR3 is CASSPSLAGEYNEQFF. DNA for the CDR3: TGTGCCAGCTCACCCTCCCTAGCGGGGGAATACAATGAGCAGTTCTTC.

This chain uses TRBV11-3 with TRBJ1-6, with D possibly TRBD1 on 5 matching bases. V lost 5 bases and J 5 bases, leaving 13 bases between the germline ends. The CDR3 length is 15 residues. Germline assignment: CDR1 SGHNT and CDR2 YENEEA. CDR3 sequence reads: CASSRTSGDNSPLHF. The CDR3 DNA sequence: TGTGCCAGCAGCCGGACGTCGGGGGATAATTCACCCCTCCACTTT.

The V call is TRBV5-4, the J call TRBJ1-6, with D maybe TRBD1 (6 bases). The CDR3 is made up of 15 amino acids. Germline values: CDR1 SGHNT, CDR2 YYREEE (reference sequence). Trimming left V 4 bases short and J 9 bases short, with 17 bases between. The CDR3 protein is CASSPGTRKGSPLHF. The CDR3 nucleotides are TGTGCCAGCAGCCCGGGGACACGGAAGGGTTCACCCCTCCACTTT.

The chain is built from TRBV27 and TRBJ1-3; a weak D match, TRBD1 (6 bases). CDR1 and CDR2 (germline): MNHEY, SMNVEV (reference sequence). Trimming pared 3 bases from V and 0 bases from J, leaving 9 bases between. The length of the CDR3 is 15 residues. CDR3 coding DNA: TGTGCCAGCAGTTTTACAGGGACCTCTGGAAACACCATATATTTT. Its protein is CASSFTGTSGNTIYF.

The CDR3 DNA is TGTGCCAGCTGGACTGGGGGGGGGAACTATGAGCAGTTCTTC. Residues: CASWTGGGNYEQFF. The chain carries TRBV11-2 and TRBJ2-1, with 7 positions matching TRBD2. The V gene end was trimmed by 8 bases and the J gene end by 8 bases; junction bases not matched to a gene: 12. This CDR3 has 14 amino acids. The V gene's germline CDR1 is SGHAT and CDR2 FQNNGV. Combining the CDR3 with reference TRBV11-2 and TRBJ2-1 gives the whole variable domain EAGVAQSPRYKIIEKRQSVAFWCNPISGHATLYWYQQILGQGPKLLIQFQNNGVVDDSQLPKDRFSAERLKGVDSTLKIQPAKLEDSAVYLCASWTGGGNYEQFFGPGTRLTVL.

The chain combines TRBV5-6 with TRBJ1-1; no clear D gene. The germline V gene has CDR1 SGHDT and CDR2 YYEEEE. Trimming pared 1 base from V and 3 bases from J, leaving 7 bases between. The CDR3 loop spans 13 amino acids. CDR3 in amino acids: CASSLPPYTEAFF. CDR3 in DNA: TGTGCCAGCAGCTTGCCTCCGTACACTGAAGCTTTCTTT.

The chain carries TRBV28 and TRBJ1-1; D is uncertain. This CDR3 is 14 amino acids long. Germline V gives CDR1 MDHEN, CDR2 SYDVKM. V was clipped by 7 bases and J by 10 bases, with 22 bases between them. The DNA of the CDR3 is TGTGCCAGCATAACCGGAGGTTTAGCAGGTGGAGCTTTCTTT. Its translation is CASITGGLAGGAFF. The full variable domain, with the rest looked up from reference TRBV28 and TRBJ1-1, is DVKVTQSSRYLVKRTGEKVFLECVQDMDHENMFWYRQDPGLGLRLIYFSYDVKMKEKGDIPEGYSVSREKKERFSLILESASTNQTSMYLCASITGGLAGGAFFGQGTRLTVV.

The CDR3 here is CASSSLSGTENQPQHF. In DNA form, the CDR3 reads TGTGCCAGCAGCTCGCTTTCCGGGACAGAGAATCAGCCCCAGCATTTT. The chain uses TRBV5-8 and TRBJ1-5; the match to TRBD1 covers 7 bases. This CDR3 contains 16 residues. V shed 3 bases and J 4 bases; nucleotides not matched to a gene: 10. Germline values: CDR1 SGHTS, CDR2 YDEGEE.

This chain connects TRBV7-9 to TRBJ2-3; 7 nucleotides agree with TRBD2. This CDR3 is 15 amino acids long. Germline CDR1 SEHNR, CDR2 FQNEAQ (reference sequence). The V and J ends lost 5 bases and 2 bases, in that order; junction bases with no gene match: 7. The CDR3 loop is CASSRSGAYTDTQYF. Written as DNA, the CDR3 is TGTGCCAGCAGCCGGAGCGGGGCATACACAGATACGCAGTATTTT.

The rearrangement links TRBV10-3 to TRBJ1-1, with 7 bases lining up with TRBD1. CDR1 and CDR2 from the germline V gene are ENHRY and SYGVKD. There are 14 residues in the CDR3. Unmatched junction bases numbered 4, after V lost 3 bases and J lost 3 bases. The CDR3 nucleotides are TGTGCCATCAGTGATGCAGGGGGTTACACTGAAGCTTTCTTT. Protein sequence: CAISDAGGYTEAFF.

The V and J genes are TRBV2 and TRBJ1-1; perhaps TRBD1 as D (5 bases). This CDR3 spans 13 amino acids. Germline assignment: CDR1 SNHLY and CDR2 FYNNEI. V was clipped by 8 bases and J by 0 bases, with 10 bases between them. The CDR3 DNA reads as TGTGCCAGCCGTGGACAAATGAACACTGAAGCTTTCTTT. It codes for CASRGQMNTEAFF.

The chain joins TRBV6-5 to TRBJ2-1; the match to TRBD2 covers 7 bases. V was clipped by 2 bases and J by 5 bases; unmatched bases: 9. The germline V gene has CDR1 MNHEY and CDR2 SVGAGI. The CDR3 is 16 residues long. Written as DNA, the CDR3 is TGTGCCAGCAGTTACCGGTGGCGGGGGAGAGACAATGAGCAGTTCTTC. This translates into CASSYRWRGRDNEQFF.

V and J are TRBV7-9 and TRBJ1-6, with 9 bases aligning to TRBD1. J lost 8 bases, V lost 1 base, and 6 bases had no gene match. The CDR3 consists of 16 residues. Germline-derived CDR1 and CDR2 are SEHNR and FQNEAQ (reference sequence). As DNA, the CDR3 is TGTGCCAGCAGCTTAGGCTTGGGGGACAGGGATTCACCCCTCCACTTT. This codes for CASSLGLGDRDSPLHF.

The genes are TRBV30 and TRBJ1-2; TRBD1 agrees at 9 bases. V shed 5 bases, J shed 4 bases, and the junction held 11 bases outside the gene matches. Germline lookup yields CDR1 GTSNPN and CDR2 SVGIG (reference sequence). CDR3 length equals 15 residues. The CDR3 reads CAWRTGAILGYGYTF. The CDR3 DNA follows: TGTGCCTGGCGGACAGGGGCGATTCTCGGCTATGGCTACACCTTC.

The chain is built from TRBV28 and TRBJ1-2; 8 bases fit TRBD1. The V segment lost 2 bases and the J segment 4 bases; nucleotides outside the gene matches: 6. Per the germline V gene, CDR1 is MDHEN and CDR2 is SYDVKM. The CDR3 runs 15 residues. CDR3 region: CASSLRQGAIYGYTF. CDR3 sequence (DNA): TGTGCCAGCAGTTTACGGCAGGGGGCTATCTATGGCTACACCTTC.

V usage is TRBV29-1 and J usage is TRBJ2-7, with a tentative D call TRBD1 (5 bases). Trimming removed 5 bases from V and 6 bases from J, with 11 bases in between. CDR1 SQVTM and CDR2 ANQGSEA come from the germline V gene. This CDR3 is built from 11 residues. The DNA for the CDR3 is TGCAGCGTTAGGAATACAGGCGAGCAGTACTTC. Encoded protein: CSVRNTGEQYF.

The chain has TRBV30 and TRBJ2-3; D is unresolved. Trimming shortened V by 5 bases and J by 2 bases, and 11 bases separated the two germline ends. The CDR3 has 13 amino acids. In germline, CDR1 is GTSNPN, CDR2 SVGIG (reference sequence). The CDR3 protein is CAWAKENTDTQYF. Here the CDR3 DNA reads TGTGCCTGGGCCAAGGAGAACACAGATACGCAGTATTTT. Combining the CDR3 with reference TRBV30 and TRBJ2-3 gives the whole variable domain SQTIHQWPATLVQPVGSPLSLECTVEGTSNPNLYWYRQAAGRGLQLLFYSVGIGQISSEVPQNLSASRPQDRQFILSSKKLLLSDSGFYLCAWAKENTDTQYFGPGTRLTVL.

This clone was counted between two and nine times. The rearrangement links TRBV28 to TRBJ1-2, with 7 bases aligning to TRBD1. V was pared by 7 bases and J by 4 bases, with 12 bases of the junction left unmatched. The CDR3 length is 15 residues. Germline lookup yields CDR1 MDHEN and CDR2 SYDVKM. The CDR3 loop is CASNPKGQPRYGYTF. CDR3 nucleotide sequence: TGTGCCAGCAACCCTAAGGGACAGCCTCGCTATGGCTACACCTTC.